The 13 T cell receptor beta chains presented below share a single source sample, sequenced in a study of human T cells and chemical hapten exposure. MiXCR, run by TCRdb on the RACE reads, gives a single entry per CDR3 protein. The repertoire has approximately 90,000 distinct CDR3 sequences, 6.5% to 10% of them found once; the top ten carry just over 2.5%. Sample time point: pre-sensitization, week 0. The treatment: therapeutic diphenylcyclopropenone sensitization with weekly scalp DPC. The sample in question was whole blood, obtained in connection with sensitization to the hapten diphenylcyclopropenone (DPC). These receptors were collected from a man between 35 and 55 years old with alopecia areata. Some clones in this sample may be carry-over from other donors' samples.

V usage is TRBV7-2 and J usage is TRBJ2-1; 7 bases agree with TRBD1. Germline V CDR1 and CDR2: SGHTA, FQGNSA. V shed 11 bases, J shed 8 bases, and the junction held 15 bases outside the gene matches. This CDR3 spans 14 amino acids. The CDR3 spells CASKLKGQMYEQFF. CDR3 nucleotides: TGTGCCTCCAAGTTGAAGGGACAGATGTATGAGCAGTTCTTC.

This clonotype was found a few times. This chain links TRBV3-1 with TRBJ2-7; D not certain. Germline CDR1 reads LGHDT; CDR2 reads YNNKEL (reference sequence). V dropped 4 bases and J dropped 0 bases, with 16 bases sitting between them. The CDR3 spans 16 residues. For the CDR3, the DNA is TGTGCCAGCAGCCCGCGCCCGCAGCCGGCCTCCTACGAGCAGTACTTC. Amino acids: CASSPRPQPASYEQYF.

The DNA for the CDR3 is TGCAGTGCTAGAGATAGGCGGGAGGGCGGAGATACGCAGTATTTT. It yields the protein CSARDRREGGDTQYF. V is TRBV20-1 and J is TRBJ2-3; 9 nucleotides align to TRBD2. Looked up from germline, CDR1 is DFQATT and CDR2 is SNEGSKA (reference sequence). Trimming removed 0 bases from V and 5 bases from J; junction bases left unmatched: 6. The CDR3 runs 15 residues.

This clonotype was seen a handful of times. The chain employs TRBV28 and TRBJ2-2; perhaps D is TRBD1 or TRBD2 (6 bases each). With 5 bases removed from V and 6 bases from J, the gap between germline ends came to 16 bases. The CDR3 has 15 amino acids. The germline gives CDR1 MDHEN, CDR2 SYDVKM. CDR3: CASSDGGLEAGELFF. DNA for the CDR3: TGTGCCAGCAGTGACGGGGGCTTAGAGGCCGGGGAGCTGTTTTTT. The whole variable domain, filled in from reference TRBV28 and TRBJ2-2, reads DVKVTQSSRYLVKRTGEKVFLECVQDMDHENMFWYRQDPGLGLRLIYFSYDVKMKEKGDIPEGYSVSREKKERFSLILESASTNQTSMYLCASSDGGLEAGELFFGEGSRLTVL.

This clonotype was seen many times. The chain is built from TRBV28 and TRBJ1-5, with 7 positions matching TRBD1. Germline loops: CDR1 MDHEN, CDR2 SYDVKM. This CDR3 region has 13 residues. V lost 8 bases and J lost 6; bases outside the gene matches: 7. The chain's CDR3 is CASGGGASQPQHF. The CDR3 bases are TGTGCCAGCGGAGGGGGCGCGAGTCAGCCCCAGCATTTT.

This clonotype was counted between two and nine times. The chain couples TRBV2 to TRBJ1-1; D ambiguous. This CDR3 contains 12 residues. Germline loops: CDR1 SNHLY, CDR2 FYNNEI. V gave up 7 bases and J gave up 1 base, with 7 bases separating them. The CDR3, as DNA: TGTGCCAGCAAGGCTCCGAACACTGAAGCTTTCTTT. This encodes CASKAPNTEAFF.

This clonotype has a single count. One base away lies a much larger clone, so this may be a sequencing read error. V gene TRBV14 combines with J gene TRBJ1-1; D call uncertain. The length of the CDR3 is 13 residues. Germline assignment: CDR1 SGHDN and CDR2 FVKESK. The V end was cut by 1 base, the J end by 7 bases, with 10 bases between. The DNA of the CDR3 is TGTGCCAGCAGCCAAGTACTAGGGAGTGAAGCTTTCTTT. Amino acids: CASSQVLGSEAFF.

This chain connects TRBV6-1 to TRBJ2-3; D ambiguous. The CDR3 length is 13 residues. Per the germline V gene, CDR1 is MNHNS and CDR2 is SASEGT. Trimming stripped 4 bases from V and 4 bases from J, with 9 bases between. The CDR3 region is CASSVDRADTQYF. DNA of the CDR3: TGTGCCAGCAGTGTGGATCGGGCAGATACGCAGTATTTT.

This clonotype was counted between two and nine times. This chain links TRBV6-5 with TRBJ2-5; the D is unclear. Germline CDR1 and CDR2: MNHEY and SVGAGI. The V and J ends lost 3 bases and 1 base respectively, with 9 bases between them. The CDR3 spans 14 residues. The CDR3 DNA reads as TGTGCCAGCAGTTATTCATCGTTCCAAGAGACCCAGTACTTC. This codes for CASSYSSFQETQYF.

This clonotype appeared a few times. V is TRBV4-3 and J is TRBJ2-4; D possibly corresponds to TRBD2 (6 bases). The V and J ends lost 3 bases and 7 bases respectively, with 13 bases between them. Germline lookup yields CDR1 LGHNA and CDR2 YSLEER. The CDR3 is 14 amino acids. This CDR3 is CASSQSGVTNIQYF. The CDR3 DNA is TGCGCCAGCAGCCAGTCGGGAGTTACGAACATTCAGTACTTC.

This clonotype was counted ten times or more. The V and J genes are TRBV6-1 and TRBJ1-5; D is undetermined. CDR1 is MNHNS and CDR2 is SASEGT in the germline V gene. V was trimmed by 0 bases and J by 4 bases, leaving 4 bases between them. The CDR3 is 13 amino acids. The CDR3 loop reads CASSEAGNQPQHF. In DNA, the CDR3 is TGTGCCAGCAGTGAAGCTGGGAATCAGCCCCAGCATTTT.

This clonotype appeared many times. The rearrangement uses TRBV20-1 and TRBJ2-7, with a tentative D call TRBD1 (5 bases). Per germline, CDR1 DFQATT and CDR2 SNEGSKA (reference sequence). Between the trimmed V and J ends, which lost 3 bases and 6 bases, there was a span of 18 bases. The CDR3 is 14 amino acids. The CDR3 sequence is CSASHGSQGPEQYF. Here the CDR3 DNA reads TGCAGTGCTAGTCATGGGTCCCAGGGCCCCGAGCAGTACTTC.

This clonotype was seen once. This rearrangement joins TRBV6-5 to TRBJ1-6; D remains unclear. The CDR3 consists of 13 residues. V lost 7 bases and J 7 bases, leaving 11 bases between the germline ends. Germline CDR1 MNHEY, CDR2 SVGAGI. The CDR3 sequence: CASKKGWNSPLHF. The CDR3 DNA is TGTGCCAGCAAGAAAGGCTGGAATTCACCCCTCCACTTT.